This T cell receptor (beta chain) is drawn from a study of control samples from healthy donors and cancer patients. Per the germline V gene, CDR1 is LGHDT and CDR2 is YNNKEL (reference sequence). CDR3 length equals 16 residues. V lost 0 bases and J lost 2; bases outside the gene matches: 1. The table came from immunoSEQ multiplex PCR; TCRdb's copy has only in-frame clones and leaves some out. The sample records about 160,000 clones, roughly 94% being singletons. V gene TRBV3-1 (or the pseudogene TRBV3-2) combines with J gene TRBJ2-1; TRBD2 matches 10 bases. The sequencing input was blood. This receptor was identified in a middle-aged woman in good health. This CDR3 reads CASSQDTSGTYNEQFF. The CDR3 coding sequence is TGTGCCAGCAGCCAAGATACTAGCGGGACCTACAATGAGCAGTTCTTC.